This record looks at one T cell receptor beta chain sequence and its context. The data were taken from a study of blood T cells in healthy people across ages. Background on the study: T cells yielded about one barcoded beta molecule per two cells through template switching.

With 1 base removed from V and 1 base from J, the gap between germline ends came to 10 bases. CDR3 length: 15 residues. Germline values: CDR1 SGHRS, CDR2 YFSETQ. The authors ran a second PCR of roughly 6 to 11 cycles using a sample-barcoded 5' primer and a J-beta primer mix. TCRdb fed the 5' RACE reads into MiXCR, producing one record per CDR3 protein. The sample holds over a million distinct CDR3 sequences, under 55% seen once. The sequence came from a woman aged 60 to 75 in good health. The sequencing input was blood. The J gene is TRBJ2-3, the V gene TRBV5-1; D is ambiguous. The CDR3 DNA sequence: TGCGCCAGCAGCTTGTTGAGTCCCCGCACAGATACGCAGTATTTT. Translated: CASSLLSPRTDTQYF.